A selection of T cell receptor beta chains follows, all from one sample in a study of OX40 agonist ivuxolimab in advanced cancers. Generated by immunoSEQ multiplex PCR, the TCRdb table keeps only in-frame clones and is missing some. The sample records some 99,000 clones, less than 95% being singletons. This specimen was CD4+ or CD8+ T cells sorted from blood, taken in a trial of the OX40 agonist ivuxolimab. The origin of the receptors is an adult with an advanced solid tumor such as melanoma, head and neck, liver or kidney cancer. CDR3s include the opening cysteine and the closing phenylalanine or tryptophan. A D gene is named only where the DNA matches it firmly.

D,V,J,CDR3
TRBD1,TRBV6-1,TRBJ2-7,CASSERRTGSEYEQYF
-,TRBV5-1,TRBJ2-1,CASSLERGSRLHNEQFF
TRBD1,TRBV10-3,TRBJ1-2,CAISKSTGNYGYTF
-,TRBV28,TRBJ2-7,CASSWFREMNEQYF
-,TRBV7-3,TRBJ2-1,CASSLTGGSGSYNEQFF
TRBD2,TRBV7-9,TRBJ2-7,CASSLERVAGGREQYF
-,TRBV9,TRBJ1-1,CASSDLSLNTEAFF
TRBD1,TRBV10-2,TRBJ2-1,CASSDRDRGYEQFF
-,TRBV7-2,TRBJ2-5,CASSERAQETQYF
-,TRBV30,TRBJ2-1,CARPGYNEQFF
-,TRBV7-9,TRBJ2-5,CASSRGLETQYF
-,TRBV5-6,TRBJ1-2,CASSLKGPHGYTF
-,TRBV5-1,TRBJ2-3,CASSSERAPTDTQYF
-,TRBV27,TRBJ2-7,CASSLGGGFSYEQYF
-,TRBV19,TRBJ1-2,CASSIDQGNGYTF
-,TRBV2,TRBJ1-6,CASSEPDRAPNSPLHF
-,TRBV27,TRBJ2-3,CASSFGSSTDTQYF
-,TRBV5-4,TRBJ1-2,CASSIRQADLYGYTF
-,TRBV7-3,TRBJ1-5,CASSPDSNQPQHF
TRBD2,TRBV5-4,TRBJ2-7,CASSPAGGAEQYF
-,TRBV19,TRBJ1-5,CASSALGASNQPQHF
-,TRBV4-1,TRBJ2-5,CASSQGPNWETQYF
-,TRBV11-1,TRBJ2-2,CASSLARENTGELFF
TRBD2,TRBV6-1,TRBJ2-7,CASLLSGTSYEQYF
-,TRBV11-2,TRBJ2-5,CASRLQETQYF
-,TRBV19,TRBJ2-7,CASSIETMGEQYF
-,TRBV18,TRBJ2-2,CATVVGATTGELFF
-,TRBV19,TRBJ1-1,CASSTNNVAFF
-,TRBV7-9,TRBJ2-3,CASSLGRGSADTQYF
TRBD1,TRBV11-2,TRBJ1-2,CASSLDSGGNYGYTF
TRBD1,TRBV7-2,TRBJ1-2,CASSLAPHDRAYGYTF
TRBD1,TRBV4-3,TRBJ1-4,CASSPGDRVKEKLFF
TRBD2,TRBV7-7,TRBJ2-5,CASSQGAGARGTQYF
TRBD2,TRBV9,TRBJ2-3,CASSVGPAGVGDTQYF
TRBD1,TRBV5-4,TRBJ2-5,CASSSGQAWGTQYF
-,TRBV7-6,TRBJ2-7,CASSSGPQVGKEQYF
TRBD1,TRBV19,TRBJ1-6,CATRRRQGNSPLHF
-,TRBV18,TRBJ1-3,CASSPIKEGYSGNTIYF
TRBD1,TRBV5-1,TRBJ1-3,CASSLDRGSGNTIYF
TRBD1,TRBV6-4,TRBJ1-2,CASSDDHRGGYTF
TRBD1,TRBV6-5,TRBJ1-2,CASSYQTGVQSGYTF
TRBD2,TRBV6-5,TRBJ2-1,CASSYSGRGWDEQFF
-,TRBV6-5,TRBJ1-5,CASSLEGQSNQPQHF
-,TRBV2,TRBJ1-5,CASSGGVNQPQHF
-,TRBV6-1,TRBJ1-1,CASSGYPDPKVGTEAFF
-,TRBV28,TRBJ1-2,CASSLVGSGGYGYTF
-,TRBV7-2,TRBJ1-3,CASSPRTGPGNTIYF
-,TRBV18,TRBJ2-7,CASSPRGTRYEQYF
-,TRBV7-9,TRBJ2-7,CASSLGRTYEQYF
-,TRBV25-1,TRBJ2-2,CASSEGHGDTGELFF
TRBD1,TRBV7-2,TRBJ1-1,CASSLGQGAQGTEAFF
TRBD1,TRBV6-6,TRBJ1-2,CASGTVFYGYTF